This T cell receptor beta chain is from a study of shared clonotypes between healthy human individuals. The overall study: Samples came from two female and a few male donors aged 18 to 49.

Germline values: CDR1 DFQATT, CDR2 SNEGSKA (reference sequence). V lost 8 bases and J 10 bases, leaving 17 bases between the germline ends. The CDR3 is 11 residues long. The method was immunoSEQ multiplex PCR; TCRdb's version includes in-frame clones alone and lacks a portion of them. Among approximately 980,000 clones listed, over 75% were seen once. The study, taken as a whole, reports: Even with large depth, rarefaction showed that sorted-subset sequencing was incomplete.

Note on this clone: No antigen is known for it.

The sequencing sample was made of memory CD4+ T cells sorted from blood. Described subset: CD45RA-negative fraction. The chain recombines TRBV20-1 with TRBJ1-1, with D possibly being TRBD1 (5 bases). This TCR came from a man aged 18 to 29 in good health. The DNA of the CDR3 is TGCAGTCCCAGGGAAGGGGCGAGAGCTTTCTTT. Translated, it gives CSPREGARAFF.